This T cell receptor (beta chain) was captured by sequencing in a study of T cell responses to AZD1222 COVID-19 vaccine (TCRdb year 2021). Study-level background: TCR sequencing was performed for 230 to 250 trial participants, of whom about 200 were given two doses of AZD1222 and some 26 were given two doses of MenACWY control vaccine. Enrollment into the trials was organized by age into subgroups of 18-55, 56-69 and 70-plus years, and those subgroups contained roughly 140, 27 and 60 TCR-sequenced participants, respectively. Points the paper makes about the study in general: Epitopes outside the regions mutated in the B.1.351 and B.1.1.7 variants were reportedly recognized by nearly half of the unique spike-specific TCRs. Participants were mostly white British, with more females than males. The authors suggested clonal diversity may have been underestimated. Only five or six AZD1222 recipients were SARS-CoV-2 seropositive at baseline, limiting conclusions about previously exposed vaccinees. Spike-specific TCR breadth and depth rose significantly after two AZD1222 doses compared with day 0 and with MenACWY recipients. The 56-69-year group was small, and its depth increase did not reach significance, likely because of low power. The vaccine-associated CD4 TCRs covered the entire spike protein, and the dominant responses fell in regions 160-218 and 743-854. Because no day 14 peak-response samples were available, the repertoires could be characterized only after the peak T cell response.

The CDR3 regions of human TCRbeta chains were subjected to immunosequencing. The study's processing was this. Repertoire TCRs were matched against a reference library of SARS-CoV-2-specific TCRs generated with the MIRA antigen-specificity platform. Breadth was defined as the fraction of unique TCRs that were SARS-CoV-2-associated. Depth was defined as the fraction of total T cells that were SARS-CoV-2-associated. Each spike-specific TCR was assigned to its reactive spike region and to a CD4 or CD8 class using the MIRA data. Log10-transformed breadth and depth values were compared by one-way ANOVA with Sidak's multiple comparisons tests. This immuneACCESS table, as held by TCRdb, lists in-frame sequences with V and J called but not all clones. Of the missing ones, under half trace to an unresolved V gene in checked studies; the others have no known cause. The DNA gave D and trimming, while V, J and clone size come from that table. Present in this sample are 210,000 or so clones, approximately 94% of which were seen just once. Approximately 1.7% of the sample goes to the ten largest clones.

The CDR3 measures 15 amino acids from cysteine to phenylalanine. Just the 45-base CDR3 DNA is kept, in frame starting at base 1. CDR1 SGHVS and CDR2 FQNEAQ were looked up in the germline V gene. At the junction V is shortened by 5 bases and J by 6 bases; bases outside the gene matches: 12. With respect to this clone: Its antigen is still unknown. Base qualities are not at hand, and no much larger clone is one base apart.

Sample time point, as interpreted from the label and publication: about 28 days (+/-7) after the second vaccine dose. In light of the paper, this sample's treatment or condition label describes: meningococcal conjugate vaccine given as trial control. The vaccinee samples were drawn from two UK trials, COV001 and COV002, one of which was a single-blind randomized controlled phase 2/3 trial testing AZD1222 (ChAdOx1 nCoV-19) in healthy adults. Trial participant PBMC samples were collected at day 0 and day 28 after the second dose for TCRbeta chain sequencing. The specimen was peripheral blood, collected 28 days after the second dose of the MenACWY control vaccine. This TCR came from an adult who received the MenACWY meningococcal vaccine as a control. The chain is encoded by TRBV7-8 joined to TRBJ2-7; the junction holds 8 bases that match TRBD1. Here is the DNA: TGTGCCAGCAGCCCCCAGGGACAGGTCCACGGCGAGCAGTACTTC. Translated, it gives CASSPQGQVHGEQYF.